This T cell receptor beta chain was sequenced for a study of immune characterization of retroperitoneal liposarcoma. TCRdb analysed the PCR reads with MiXCR anew, one entry per CDR3 protein. This table holds approximately 7,800 distinct CDR3 sequences, around 42% found once. The CDR3 sequence is 13 residues long. Unmatched junction bases numbered 2, after V lost 5 bases and J lost 6 bases. Germline CDR1 reads MNHEY; CDR2 reads SMNVEV (reference sequence). The rearrangement joins TRBV27 to TRBJ2-2; 8 bases align to TRBD1. The source is a male donor with retroperitoneal liposarcoma. Specimen: tumor tissue. CDR3 region: CASSTGGPGELFF. CDR3 DNA: TGTGCCAGCAGTACAGGGGGTCCCGGGGAGCTGTTTTTT.